This T cell receptor beta chain was identified during a study of human T cells and chemical hapten exposure. In germline, CDR1 is SEHNR, CDR2 FQNEAQ (reference sequence). The J segment lost 9 bases and the V segment lost 2 bases, leaving 6 bases of the junction unmatched. The CDR3 consists of 16 residues. The time point denotes: patch test 1, 2 weeks after DPC sensitization. Treatment given: therapeutic diphenylcyclopropenone sensitization with weekly scalp DPC. TCRdb reanalysed the RACE reads using MiXCR and keeps one entry per CDR3 protein. The sample lists just under 350,000 distinct CDR3 sequences; approximately 6.3% were seen once.

This TCR derives from a woman between 18 and 29 years old with alopecia areata. Some clones in this sample may be carry-over from other donors' samples. Here the sequenced sample was whole blood, taken in connection with sensitization to the hapten diphenylcyclopropenone (DPC). The V gene is TRBV7-9, the J gene TRBJ2-1, with 14 nucleotides matching TRBD2. The CDR3 coding sequence is TGTGCCAGCAGCTTACCGGGACTAGCGGGGGCTGGTGAGCAGTTCTTC. Amino acids: CASSLPGLAGAGEQFF. The complete variable domain, with remaining parts taken from reference TRBV7-9 and TRBJ2-1, reads DTGVSQNPRHKITKRGQNVTFRCDPISEHNRLYWYRQTLGQGPEFLTYFQNEAQLEKSRLLSDRFSAERPKGSFSTLEIQRTEQGDSAMYLCASSLPGLAGAGEQFFGPGTRLTVL.